This is a list of T cell receptor beta chains from one sample in a study of breast tumors, draining lymph nodes, adjacent tissues. TCRdb re-called the multiplex PCR reads with MiXCR, one entry per CDR3 protein. Found here are 20,000 to 25,000 distinct CDR3 sequences, 55% to 80% of them singletons; the top ten hold under 25%. The sample taken for sequencing was tumor-adjacent breast tissue. Source of these receptors: a female donor with breast cancer. Some clones in this sample may be carry-over from other donors' samples. The CDR3 runs from the conserved cysteine through the conserved F or W. The D gene is left open where the match is weak. Clone size is shown for a subset of rows, as once, few, many or a class of expanded clone.

v_call: TRBV5-1; j_call: TRBJ2-7; clone_size: medium-sized; d_call: TRBD2; cdr3_nt: TGCGCCAGCAGCCTCGGGCCTAGCGGAGGAACCTACGAGCAGTACTTC; cdr3_aa: CASSLGPSGGTYEQYF
v_call: TRBV7-9; j_call: TRBJ2-7; clone_size: NA; d_call: TRBD1; cdr3_nt: TGTGCCAGCAGCTATGGACAGGGGGCCTTCTACGAGCAGTACTTC; cdr3_aa: CASSYGQGAFYEQYF
v_call: TRBV2; j_call: TRBJ1-2; clone_size: NA; d_call: NA; cdr3_nt: TGTGCCAGCAGTGAAGTAGGGTACAGTGGCTACACCTTC; cdr3_aa: CASSEVGYSGYTF
v_call: TRBV6-5; j_call: TRBJ2-5; clone_size: many; d_call: NA; cdr3_nt: TGTGCCAGCAGGTCTCAGGGAGGGGGAGAGACCCAGTACTTC; cdr3_aa: CASRSQGGGETQYF
v_call: TRBV19; j_call: TRBJ2-7; clone_size: NA; d_call: TRBD2; cdr3_nt: TGTGCCAGTAGCCCACTAGCGGGGGAGCGGTACGAGCAGTACTTC; cdr3_aa: CASSPLAGERYEQYF
v_call: TRBV20-1; j_call: TRBJ2-1; clone_size: NA; d_call: TRBD2; cdr3_nt: TGCAGTGCTGGGACCGGGACTAGCGGGAGTGGTCGCAATGAGCAGTTCTTC; cdr3_aa: CSAGTGTSGSGRNEQFF
v_call: TRBV20-1; j_call: TRBJ1-1; clone_size: many; d_call: NA; cdr3_nt: TGCAGTGCTAAGCGGGGGGTTGGGCCCACTGAAGCTTTCTTT; cdr3_aa: CSAKRGVGPTEAFF
v_call: TRBV7-2; j_call: TRBJ2-3; clone_size: once; d_call: NA; cdr3_nt: TGTGCCAGCAGTGCGGGGCTATTGGGTGAGGCTGATACGCAGTATTTT; cdr3_aa: CASSAGLLGEADTQYF
v_call: TRBV4-3; j_call: TRBJ1-6; clone_size: NA; d_call: TRBD1; cdr3_nt: TGCGCCAGCAGCCAAAGGACAGGGGTCCGTTCACCCCTCCACTTT; cdr3_aa: CASSQRTGVRSPLHF
v_call: TRBV12-3/TRBV12-4; j_call: TRBJ2-2; clone_size: once; d_call: TRBD2; cdr3_nt: TGTGCCAGCAGACCCGGTCCCGGCGGGAGAAGGAGCGGGGAGCTGTTTTTT; cdr3_aa: CASRPGPGGRRSGELFF
v_call: TRBV18; j_call: TRBJ1-5; clone_size: many; d_call: NA; cdr3_nt: TGTGCCAGCTCACCTGGACAGAGTCAGCCCCAGCATTTT; cdr3_aa: CASSPGQSQPQHF
v_call: TRBV7-2; j_call: TRBJ2-1; clone_size: NA; d_call: TRBD2; cdr3_nt: TGTGCCAGCAGCCCGACTAGCAAGGGAGGCAATGAGCAGTTCTTC; cdr3_aa: CASSPTSKGGNEQFF
v_call: TRBV10-3; j_call: TRBJ2-3; clone_size: NA; d_call: NA; cdr3_nt: TGTGCCATCAGTGAGACGTGGACTGATACGCAGTATTTT; cdr3_aa: CAISETWTDTQYF
v_call: TRBV27; j_call: TRBJ1-3; clone_size: NA; d_call: NA; cdr3_nt: TGTGCCAGCAGTTTAGGCGGAGGAAACACCATATATTTT; cdr3_aa: CASSLGGGNTIYF
v_call: TRBV6-6; j_call: TRBJ2-3; clone_size: few; d_call: NA; cdr3_nt: TGCGCCAGCAGCCCTCTGGGGGCGGATACGCGGTATTTT; cdr3_aa: CASSPLGADTRYF
v_call: TRBV7-9; j_call: TRBJ2-5; clone_size: NA; d_call: NA; cdr3_nt: TGTGCCAGCAGCTGGGGCGGAGGGGGAGGGGAGACCCAGTACTTC; cdr3_aa: CASSWGGGGGETQYF
v_call: TRBV15; j_call: TRBJ2-2; clone_size: NA; d_call: TRBD1; cdr3_nt: TGTGCCACCAGCAAAGACAGGGCCACCGGGGAGCTGTTTTTT; cdr3_aa: CATSKDRATGELFF
v_call: TRBV2; j_call: TRBJ1-3; clone_size: NA; d_call: TRBD1; cdr3_nt: TGTGCCAGCAGCGGACAGGGTCAAGGAAACACCATATATTTT; cdr3_aa: CASSGQGQGNTIYF
v_call: TRBV7-9; j_call: TRBJ1-5; clone_size: once; d_call: TRBD1; cdr3_nt: TGTGCCAGCAGCCCGACAGGGGCAGGTCAGCCCCAGCATTTT; cdr3_aa: CASSPTGAGQPQHF
v_call: TRBV5-7; j_call: TRBJ2-7; clone_size: NA; d_call: NA; cdr3_nt: TGTGCCAGCAGCTTTAAGGGGAGAGTTCTCGACGAGCAGTACTTC; cdr3_aa: CASSFKGRVLDEQYF
v_call: TRBV5-1; j_call: TRBJ1-6; clone_size: NA; d_call: NA; cdr3_nt: TGCGCCAGGGGACGGCCACTCGATCTTAATTCACCCCTCCACTTT; cdr3_aa: CARGRPLDLNSPLHF
v_call: TRBV7-9; j_call: TRBJ2-3; clone_size: NA; d_call: NA; cdr3_nt: TGTACCAGCAGCTCCTTTGCGGGAAGGCCGATAGATACGCAGTATTTT; cdr3_aa: CTSSSFAGRPIDTQYF
v_call: TRBV7-3; j_call: TRBJ2-1; clone_size: NA; d_call: NA; cdr3_nt: TGTGCCAGCAGCGTAGCTAGCTACAATGAGCAGTTCTTC; cdr3_aa: CASSVASYNEQFF
v_call: TRBV6-1; j_call: TRBJ1-2; clone_size: NA; d_call: NA; cdr3_nt: TGTGCCACCACACTCGAAAACTATGGCAACACCTTC; cdr3_aa: CATTLENYGNTF
v_call: TRBV10-3; j_call: TRBJ2-6; clone_size: NA; d_call: TRBD1; cdr3_nt: TGTGCCATCAGTGAGAAGGGACAGTACAGGTCTGGGGCCAACGTCCTGACTTTC; cdr3_aa: CAISEKGQYRSGANVLTF
v_call: TRBV6-6; j_call: TRBJ1-2; clone_size: once; d_call: NA; cdr3_nt: TGTGCCAGCAGTTACTCCGGGACACTCTATGGCTACACCTTC; cdr3_aa: CASSYSGTLYGYTF
v_call: TRBV2; j_call: TRBJ2-3; clone_size: medium-sized; d_call: NA; cdr3_nt: TGTGCCAGCAGTGAAATTACGGCAGATACGCAGTATTTT; cdr3_aa: CASSEITADTQYF
v_call: TRBV20-1; j_call: TRBJ2-5; clone_size: NA; d_call: NA; cdr3_nt: TGCAGTGCGAGAAGGGAGGAGACCCAGTACTTC; cdr3_aa: CSARREETQYF
v_call: TRBV7-3; j_call: TRBJ2-1; clone_size: NA; d_call: NA; cdr3_nt: TGTGCCAGCAGCTTAAACAGTGATGAGCAGTTCTTC; cdr3_aa: CASSLNSDEQFF
v_call: TRBV7-9; j_call: TRBJ1-5; clone_size: medium-sized; d_call: NA; cdr3_nt: TGTGCCAGCAGCTTGGACAGCGATCAGCCCCAGCATTTT; cdr3_aa: CASSLDSDQPQHF
v_call: TRBV2; j_call: TRBJ1-2; clone_size: NA; d_call: NA; cdr3_nt: TGTGCCAGCAGTGAAGGACAGAACTATGGCTACACCTTC; cdr3_aa: CASSEGQNYGYTF
v_call: TRBV5-6; j_call: TRBJ1-2; clone_size: NA; d_call: TRBD1; cdr3_nt: TGTGCCAGCAGCTACGGGACAGGGACTAACTATGGCTACACCTTC; cdr3_aa: CASSYGTGTNYGYTF
v_call: TRBV7-2; j_call: TRBJ2-1; clone_size: medium-sized; d_call: TRBD1; cdr3_nt: TGTGCCAGCAGCGAGGGACAGCGAACCTACAATGAGCAGTTCTTC; cdr3_aa: CASSEGQRTYNEQFF
v_call: TRBV4-1; j_call: TRBJ2-1; clone_size: NA; d_call: NA; cdr3_nt: TGCGCCAGCAGCCAAGATTCTAGTGGGTCTTACAATGAGCAGTTCTTC; cdr3_aa: CASSQDSSGSYNEQFF
v_call: TRBV5-4; j_call: TRBJ1-2; clone_size: few; d_call: TRBD1; cdr3_nt: TGTGCCAGCAGCTTGGGACAGGGGGCGCGTGGCTACACCTTC; cdr3_aa: CASSLGQGARGYTF
v_call: TRBV6-6; j_call: TRBJ2-7; clone_size: NA; d_call: TRBD1; cdr3_nt: TGTGCCAGCAGTTCTACAGGGGTGGTCTACGAGCAGTACTTC; cdr3_aa: CASSSTGVVYEQYF
v_call: TRBV13; j_call: TRBJ2-7; clone_size: medium-sized; d_call: TRBD2; cdr3_nt: TGTGCCAGCAGCTATGCGGGACTAGCGGGGGGAACCTACGAGCAGTACTTC; cdr3_aa: CASSYAGLAGGTYEQYF
v_call: TRBV6-8; j_call: TRBJ2-7; clone_size: many; d_call: TRBD1; cdr3_nt: TGTGCCAGCAGTTACTCGATAGGGGGCAGAGGGTACGAGCAGTACTTC; cdr3_aa: CASSYSIGGRGYEQYF
v_call: TRBV6-6; j_call: TRBJ1-6; clone_size: NA; d_call: NA; cdr3_nt: TGTGCCAGCAGACCCTTGACTGTGTCTAATTCACCCCTCCACTTT; cdr3_aa: CASRPLTVSNSPLHF
v_call: TRBV7-9; j_call: TRBJ1-6; clone_size: NA; d_call: TRBD1; cdr3_nt: TGTGCCAGCAGCCTATCGGGGACAGGGGGCAATAATTCACCCCTCCACTTT; cdr3_aa: CASSLSGTGGNNSPLHF
v_call: TRBV6-1; j_call: TRBJ1-6; clone_size: few; d_call: TRBD1; cdr3_nt: TGTGCCAGCCGGGGGACAGGTAATTCACCCCTCCACTTT; cdr3_aa: CASRGTGNSPLHF
v_call: TRBV15; j_call: TRBJ1-5; clone_size: once; d_call: NA; cdr3_nt: TGTGCCACCGGTAGCAATCAGCCCCAGCATTTT; cdr3_aa: CATGSNQPQHF
v_call: TRBV9; j_call: TRBJ1-2; clone_size: many; d_call: NA; cdr3_nt: TGTGCCAGCAGCGTAGATAGGGTGGGCTATGGCTACACCTTC; cdr3_aa: CASSVDRVGYGYTF
v_call: TRBV29-1; j_call: TRBJ2-3; clone_size: NA; d_call: NA; cdr3_nt: TGCAGCGTGGCCGGGACGGCAGATACGCAGTATTTT; cdr3_aa: CSVAGTADTQYF
v_call: TRBV12-3/TRBV12-4; j_call: TRBJ2-2; clone_size: NA; d_call: NA; cdr3_nt: TGTGCCAGCACCGCGGGACAGATGAACACCAGGGAGCTGTTTTTT; cdr3_aa: CASTAGQMNTRELFF
v_call: TRBV6-6; j_call: TRBJ2-7; clone_size: NA; d_call: TRBD2; cdr3_nt: TGTGCCAGCAGTACGGGCGGGACTAGCGGATACGGGCAGTACTTC; cdr3_aa: CASSTGGTSGYGQYF
v_call: TRBV9; j_call: TRBJ1-2; clone_size: NA; d_call: NA; cdr3_nt: TGTGCCATCAGTGACCCCTCCGGGACGGGAGCCTACACCTTC; cdr3_aa: CAISDPSGTGAYTF
v_call: TRBV6-1; j_call: TRBJ2-7; clone_size: medium-sized; d_call: NA; cdr3_nt: TGTGCCAGCAGGGGGGTCGGCGAGCAGTACTTC; cdr3_aa: CASRGVGEQYF
v_call: TRBV30; j_call: TRBJ1-5; clone_size: many; d_call: NA; cdr3_nt: TGTGCCTGGAGTCGGGACAGCAATCAGCCCCAGCATTTT; cdr3_aa: CAWSRDSNQPQHF
v_call: TRBV7-9; j_call: TRBJ2-5; clone_size: NA; d_call: TRBD1; cdr3_nt: TGTGCCAGCAGCGGGGACAGGGGCGAGACCCAGTACTTC; cdr3_aa: CASSGDRGETQYF
v_call: TRBV5-1; j_call: TRBJ1-2; clone_size: NA; d_call: TRBD1; cdr3_nt: TGCGCCAGCAGCTTCGGGGACAGGGGGCTTAATGGCTACACCTTC; cdr3_aa: CASSFGDRGLNGYTF
v_call: TRBV7-9; j_call: TRBJ2-2; clone_size: many; d_call: TRBD1; cdr3_nt: TGTGCCAGCAGCCCTAATCAAAGGACAGGGCACATCATCGGGGAGCTGTTTTTT; cdr3_aa: CASSPNQRTGHIIGELFF
v_call: TRBV12-3/TRBV12-4; j_call: TRBJ2-7; clone_size: NA; d_call: NA; cdr3_nt: TGTGCCAGTCAGGGCCAGTCCCTTCTCGGAGGCTACGAGCAGTACTTC; cdr3_aa: CASQGQSLLGGYEQYF
v_call: TRBV5-1; j_call: TRBJ1-2; clone_size: medium-sized; d_call: NA; cdr3_nt: TGCGCCAGCAGCTCTTCCCCAGCTAACTATGGCTACACCTTC; cdr3_aa: CASSSSPANYGYTF
v_call: TRBV6-2/TRBV6-3; j_call: TRBJ2-1; clone_size: many; d_call: TRBD1; cdr3_nt: TGTGCCAGCAGTCACGCCGGGACAGATTACAATGAGCAGTTCTTC; cdr3_aa: CASSHAGTDYNEQFF
v_call: TRBV5-6; j_call: TRBJ1-2; clone_size: NA; d_call: NA; cdr3_nt: TGTGCCAGCAGCTTAAGACAGGCGGCATATGGCTACACCTTC; cdr3_aa: CASSLRQAAYGYTF
v_call: TRBV19; j_call: TRBJ1-6; clone_size: medium-sized; d_call: NA; cdr3_nt: TGTGCCAGTAGTTGGGGTAATAATTCACCCCTCCACTTT; cdr3_aa: CASSWGNNSPLHF
v_call: TRBV4-1; j_call: TRBJ1-5; clone_size: NA; d_call: NA; cdr3_nt: TGCGCCAGCAGCCAGGAGGAATATAGCAATCAGCCCCAGCATTTT; cdr3_aa: CASSQEEYSNQPQHF
v_call: TRBV6-2/TRBV6-3; j_call: TRBJ1-2; clone_size: many; d_call: NA; cdr3_nt: TGTGCCAGCAGCCTTGACGGGTACTATGGCTACACCTTC; cdr3_aa: CASSLDGYYGYTF
v_call: TRBV10-3; j_call: TRBJ2-7; clone_size: NA; d_call: TRBD2; cdr3_nt: TGTGCCATCAGGGGACTAGCGGAGGTTACCGAGCAGTACTTC; cdr3_aa: CAIRGLAEVTEQYF